The 28 T cell receptor beta chains given below trace back to one sample, sequenced in a study of T cell responses to AZD1222 COVID-19 vaccine. Using immunoSEQ multiplex PCR, the repertoire was profiled, and TCRdb retains in-frame clones only, with some absent. Of 90,000 to 120,000 clones listed, more than 75% are singletons. Specimen: peripheral blood, collected 28 days after the second dose of the MenACWY control vaccine. The receptor source for this set is an adult who received the MenACWY meningococcal vaccine as a control.

The chain employs TRBV2 and TRBJ1-2, with unresolved D. The germline V and J ends were trimmed by 4 bases and 4 bases, with 7 bases remaining between them. The CDR3 is 12 residues long. Germline CDR1 and CDR2: SNHLY and FYNNEI. The CDR3 loop is CASSAQTYGYTF. CDR3 sequence (DNA): TGTGCCAGCAGTGCACAGACCTATGGCTACACCTTC.

J is TRBJ2-5 and V is TRBV4-3; D remains unclear. This CDR3 contains 15 residues. The V gene's germline CDR1 is LGHNA and CDR2 YSLEER. Trimming cost V 0 bases and J 1 base, with 9 bases left between them. The CDR3 is CASSQDWNGQETQYF. The DNA for the CDR3 is TGCGCCAGCAGCCAAGATTGGAACGGCCAAGAGACCCAGTACTTC.

This chain links TRBV20-1 with TRBJ1-2; TRBD1 might be the D (6 bases). V was clipped by 3 bases and J by 0 bases, with 20 bases between them. CDR3 length: 17 amino acids. Germline CDR1 is DFQATT and CDR2 is SNEGSKA (reference sequence). The CDR3 region has the DNA TGCAGTGCTAGTCCGGGGGCGGGAGGGTTAGCTAACTATGGCTACACCTTC. This encodes CSASPGAGGLANYGYTF.

The chain recombines TRBV28 with TRBJ1-1; no reliable D call. Trimming took off 6 bases at V and 5 bases at J, with 19 bases between the two ends. CDR3 length equals 15 residues. Germline lookup yields CDR1 MDHEN and CDR2 SYDVKM. The CDR3 sequence: CASSPQDRVETEAFF. CDR3 bases: TGTGCCAGCAGCCCCCAAGACCGTGTCGAAACTGAAGCTTTCTTT.

The chain carries TRBV19 and TRBJ1-5, with D tentatively TRBD1 (6 bases). V lost 7 bases and J lost 3, with 13 bases in between. Germline V gene sequence: CDR1 LNHDA, CDR2 SQIVND (reference sequence). CDR3 length equals 14 residues. Here the CDR3 DNA reads TGTGCCAGTACCAAGGACAGATTCAATCAGCCCCAGCATTTT. The encoded protein is CASTKDRFNQPQHF.

V is TRBV7-9 and J is TRBJ1-1; 7 bases line up with TRBD1. J gave up 0 bases and V 0 bases, and 1 base lay outside the gene matches. The CDR3 covers 15 residues. The germline V gene encodes CDR1 SEHNR and CDR2 FQNEAQ (reference sequence). The chain's CDR3 is CASSLAGQVNTEAFF. CDR3 DNA: TGTGCCAGCAGCTTAGCCGGACAGGTGAACACTGAAGCTTTCTTT.

The gene calls are TRBV5-1 and TRBJ2-7; 11 positions agree with TRBD1. The CDR3 spans 14 residues. V was pared by 4 bases and J by 3 bases, with 3 bases of the junction left unmatched. Germline V gives CDR1 SGHRS, CDR2 YFSETQ. The DNA of the CDR3 is TGCGCCAGCAGCCTCGGGACAGGGGGCTACGAGCAGTACTTC. Its protein is CASSLGTGGYEQYF.

The V gene is TRBV7-6, the J gene TRBJ2-2; D is perhaps TRBD1 or TRBD2 (5 bases each). Germline lookup yields CDR1 SGHVS and CDR2 FNYEAQ. Trimming cost V 2 bases and J 5 bases, with 18 bases left between them. This CDR3 is built from 17 residues. CDR3 bases: TGTGCCAGCAGCTTATACACCCCCGGGACGGCTACCGGGGAGCTGTTTTTT. This sequence encodes CASSLYTPGTATGELFF.

V usage is TRBV28 and J usage is TRBJ1-5; D is undetermined. The CDR3 loop spans 14 amino acids. CDR1 and CDR2 from the germline V gene are MDHEN and SYDVKM. The V end was cut by 6 bases, the J end by 5 bases, with 14 bases between. This CDR3 reads CASSPPDNYQPQHF. CDR3 sequence (DNA): TGTGCCAGCAGCCCTCCCGACAATTATCAGCCCCAGCATTTT.

The CDR3 loop is CASSTGLAGGPQYF. CDR3 in DNA: TGTGCCAGTAGTACGGGACTAGCGGGGGGGCCGCAGTATTTT. The chain joins TRBV19 to TRBJ2-3; 16 bases are a match to TRBD2. The CDR3 runs 14 residues. Germline V gene sequence: CDR1 LNHDA, CDR2 SQIVND (reference sequence). The V and J ends lost 4 bases and 10 bases, in that order; junction bases with no gene match: 2. Full variable domain (rest looked up from reference TRBV19 and TRBJ2-3): DGGITQSPKYLFRKEGQNVTLSCEQNLNHDAMYWYRQDPGQGLRLIYYSQIVNDFQKGDIAEGYSVSREKKESFPLTVTSAQKNPTAFYLCASSTGLAGGPQYFGPGTRLTVL.

This clone has only a few counts. The chain couples TRBV9 to TRBJ2-7; 8 bases are a match to TRBD2. Germline V gene data show CDR1 as SGDLS and CDR2 as YYNGEE. This CDR3 spans 15 amino acids. Germline trimming cut 0 bases from V and 1 base from J; bases unmatched to any gene: 3. CDR3: CASSVGAGGSYEQYF. CDR3 DNA sequence: TGTGCCAGCAGCGTAGGGGCGGGGGGATCCTACGAGCAGTACTTC.

The chain combines TRBV30 with TRBJ1-5; possible D gene TRBD1, 6 bases. There are 15 residues in the CDR3. Germline CDR1 reads GTSNPN; CDR2 reads SVGIG (reference sequence). V lost 1 base to trimming and J lost 0 bases, with 10 bases between them. The CDR3 protein is CAWSEKGDSNQPQHF. For the CDR3, the DNA is TGTGCCTGGAGTGAGAAGGGGGATAGCAATCAGCCCCAGCATTTT.

V is TRBV27 and J is TRBJ2-1, with D possibly TRBD1 on 6 matching bases. CDR1 is MNHEY, CDR2 SMNVEV, per germline (reference sequence). V lost 6 bases, J lost 6 bases, and 18 bases lay in between. The CDR3 sequence is 15 residues long. DNA of the CDR3: TGTGCCAGCAGCCCAAGGGACAATCTGGCCAATGAGCAGTTCTTC. Amino acids: CASSPRDNLANEQFF.

The chain uses TRBV28 and TRBJ2-1; D remains unclear. Per the germline V gene, CDR1 is MDHEN and CDR2 is SYDVKM. The V and J ends lost 6 bases and 2 bases respectively, with 8 bases between them. CDR3 length: 13 residues. CDR3 sequence: CASRTNPYNEQFF. CDR3 DNA: TGTGCCAGCAGGACCAACCCCTACAATGAGCAGTTCTTC.

The CDR3: CAIGSSGGAFYEQYF. In DNA, the CDR3 is TGTGCCATCGGGAGTAGCGGGGGGGCCTTCTACGAGCAGTACTTC. The V call is TRBV10-3, the J call TRBJ2-7, with TRBD2 matching 11 bases. Per germline, CDR1 ENHRY and CDR2 SYGVKD. This CDR3 has 15 amino acids. J lost 3 bases, V lost 8 bases, and 9 bases had no gene match.

This chain joins TRBV13 and TRBJ2-5; D is uncertain. From germline, CDR1 is PRHDT and CDR2 FYEKMQ (reference sequence). Deletions cut 4 bases from V and 5 bases from J, with 5 bases between. CDR3 length equals 11 residues. CDR3 nucleotide sequence: TGTGCCAGCAGCTCCGATGAGACCCAGTACTTC. Protein product: CASSSDETQYF.

The V call is TRBV27, the J call TRBJ2-5, with no clear D. CDR1 and CDR2 from the germline V gene are MNHEY and SMNVEV (reference sequence). Trimming shortened V by 0 bases and J by 7 bases, and 15 bases separated the two germline ends. There are 15 residues in the CDR3. In nucleotides, the CDR3 is TGTGCCAGCAGTTTATCGTATAGCCTTGTATGGACCCAGTACTTC. Protein sequence: CASSLSYSLVWTQYF.

This rearrangement joins TRBV2 to TRBJ2-5, with D uncertain. The germline V gene has CDR1 SNHLY and CDR2 FYNNEI. The V end was cut by 7 bases, the J end by 2 bases, with 5 bases between. This CDR3 region has 11 residues. CDR3 coding DNA: TGTGCCAGCAACCCACAAGAGACCCAGTACTTC. Protein sequence: CASNPQETQYF.

This chain joins TRBV10-1 and TRBJ2-4; 7 positions match TRBD1. This CDR3 contains 14 residues. V dropped 6 bases and J dropped 0; count of bases not matched to a gene: 2. Germline-derived CDR1 and CDR2 are WNHNN and SYGVQD (reference sequence). CDR3 DNA sequence: TGCGCCAGCAGGAGGGGGCGAGCCAAAAACATTCAGTACTTC. Its protein is CASRRGRAKNIQYF.

The genes are TRBV3-1 (or the pseudogene TRBV3-2) and TRBJ1-1; weak D call: TRBD1 (5 bases). V was trimmed by 3 bases and J by 0 bases, leaving 8 bases between them. CDR3 size: 14 residues. CDR1 and CDR2 from the germline V gene are LGHDT and YNNKEL (reference sequence). CDR3 in amino acids: CASSQKQVNTEAFF. As DNA, the CDR3 is TGTGCCAGCAGCCAGAAACAGGTGAACACTGAAGCTTTCTTT.

This chain uses TRBV3-1 (or the pseudogene TRBV3-2) with TRBJ1-4; TRBD1 might be the D (5 bases). CDR1 and CDR2 (germline): LGHDT, YNNKEL (reference sequence). V was shortened by 0 bases and J by 0 bases, with 8 bases between the two germline ends. This CDR3 spans 16 amino acids. CDR3 loop: CASSQDPGATNEKLFF. In DNA, the CDR3 is TGTGCCAGCAGCCAAGATCCGGGGGCAACTAATGAAAAACTGTTTTTT.

This sequence joins TRBV7-8 and TRBJ1-2; 9 bases match TRBD1. The CDR3 has 15 amino acids. Germline V gene data show CDR1 as SGHVS and CDR2 as FQNEAQ. The ends lost 1 base at V and 6 bases at J; junction bases unmatched: 6. CDR3 residues: CASSLVGTGYDGYTF. In nucleotides, the CDR3 is TGTGCCAGCAGCTTAGTCGGGACAGGGTATGATGGCTACACCTTC.

The gene calls are TRBV7-8 and TRBJ1-5; D is ambiguous. This CDR3 region has 13 residues. V gave up 3 bases and J gave up 5 bases, with 8 bases separating them. The germline gives CDR1 SGHVS, CDR2 FQNEAQ. DNA of the CDR3: TGTGCCAGCAGCTTCTCGCGGGATCAGCCCCAGCATTTT. This encodes CASSFSRDQPQHF.

This chain uses TRBV7-3 with TRBJ2-1, with 12 bases aligning to TRBD2. Germline CDR1 and CDR2: SGHTA and FQGTGA. The V and J ends lost 5 bases and 6 bases, in that order; junction bases with no gene match: 5. The CDR3 is made up of 15 amino acids. The DNA for the CDR3 is TGTGCCAGCAGCCGTCAGGGACTAGCGGGCAATGAGCAGTTCTTC. This sequence encodes CASSRQGLAGNEQFF.

In its sample, this clone was seen once. V usage is TRBV11-3 and J usage is TRBJ2-7; D possibly corresponds to TRBD1 (5 bases). Germline V gene data show CDR1 as SGHNT and CDR2 as YENEEA. Trimming left V 4 bases short and J 4 bases short, with 17 bases between. The CDR3 consists of 15 residues. The CDR3, as DNA: TGTGCCAGCAGCTCTTGGGGCCAGGATGGGTACGAGCAGTACTTC. The encoded protein is CASSSWGQDGYEQYF.

This chain joins TRBV28 and TRBJ1-4; D is perhaps TRBD1 (5 bases). Trimming pared 6 bases from V and 5 bases from J, leaving 19 bases between. Germline lookup yields CDR1 MDHEN and CDR2 SYDVKM. There are 16 residues in the CDR3. CDR3 DNA: TGTGCCAGCAGAATAGAGTTTCCAGGGTCAAATGAAAAACTGTTTTTT. It specifies CASRIEFPGSNEKLFF.

The chain combines TRBV18 with TRBJ2-7; 8 bases are shared with TRBD1. CDR3 length: 14 amino acids. Germline values: CDR1 KGHSH, CDR2 LQKENI. The V and J ends lost 6 bases and 7 bases, in that order; junction bases with no gene match: 11. In DNA form, the CDR3 reads TGTGCCAGCTCCGTTGGACAGGGAACGGGGGAGCAGTACTTC. Protein: CASSVGQGTGEQYF.

This rearrangement joins TRBV5-1 to TRBJ1-6; 7 positions match TRBD1. Germline CDR1 is SGHRS and CDR2 is YFSETQ. The CDR3 length is 19 residues. With V trimmed by 2 bases and J by 3 bases, 14 bases remained unmatched. In DNA, the CDR3 is TGCGCCAGCAGCTTTAGCCCCGAGGGGGCCACTAACTATAATTCACCCCTCCACTTT. Residues: CASSFSPEGATNYNSPLHF.